This T cell receptor beta chain derives from a study of cytomegalovirus exposure and HLA in healthy donors. Findings and limits, study-wide: CMV serostatus was the sole immune exposure information available.

The primer mix had 60 Vbeta and 13 Jbeta primers. The assay was immunoSEQ multiplex PCR, and TCRdb's table has in-frame clones only and misses some. The sample holds around 93,000 clones, approximately 81% seen once. Per germline, CDR1 SGHTS and CDR2 YDEGEE. V was shortened by 4 bases and J by 0 bases, with 11 bases between the two germline ends. The CDR3 is 15 amino acids. This clone was recorded only once. Its antigen is still unknown. The sequence was obtained from a woman aged 40 to 55 in good health and CMV-seronegative. The chain uses TRBV5-8 and TRBJ2-1; the D gene is possibly TRBD1 (6 bases). Sequenced material: PBMCs. The CDR3 DNA is TGTGCCAGCAGCCGTGACAGGAGCTCCTACAATGAGCAGTTCTTC. It yields the protein CASSRDRSSYNEQFF. Full variable domain (remainder filled in from reference TRBV5-8 and TRBJ2-1): EAGVTQSPTHLIKTRGQQATLRCSPISGHTSVYWYQQALGLGLQFLLWYDEGEERNRGNFPPRFSGRQFPNYSSELNVNALELEDSALYLCASSRDRSSYNEQFFGPGTRLTVL.